This TCR beta chain was observed in a study of type 1 regulatory T cells. Whole-study results and caveats: Type 1 regulatory T cells had a more restricted TCR repertoire than non-type 1 regulatory T cells.

TCRdb passed the reads through MiXCR, listing each CDR3 protein once. The sample consists of fewer than 80,000 distinct CDR3 sequences, around 21% of them appearing once. This clonotype was seen only a few times. Antigen unknown. This CDR3 region has 15 residues. Germline CDR1 is SGHRS and CDR2 is YFSETQ. V was pared by 3 bases and J by 5 bases, with 9 bases of the junction left unmatched. Sequencing was done on a sample of cultured type 1 regulatory T (Tr1) cells, either the whole culture or a sorted fraction (not recorded which). The rearrangement uses TRBV5-1 and TRBJ2-7; TRBD2 aligns across 9 bases. The receptor was derived from a human donor in good health. The CDR3 DNA reads as TGCGCCAGCAGCTACATTAGCGGGAGAGCCGACGAGCAGTACTTC. This sequence encodes CASSYISGRADEQYF.